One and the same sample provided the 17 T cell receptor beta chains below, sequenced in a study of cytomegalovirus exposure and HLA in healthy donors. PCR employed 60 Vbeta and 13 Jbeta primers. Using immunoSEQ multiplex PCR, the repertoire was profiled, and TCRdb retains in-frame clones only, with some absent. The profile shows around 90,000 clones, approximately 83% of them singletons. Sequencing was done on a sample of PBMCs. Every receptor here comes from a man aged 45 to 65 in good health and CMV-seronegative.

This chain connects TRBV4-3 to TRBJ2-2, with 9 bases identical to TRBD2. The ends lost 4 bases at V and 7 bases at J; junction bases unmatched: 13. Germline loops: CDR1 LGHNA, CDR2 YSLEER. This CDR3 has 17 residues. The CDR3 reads CASSLLGAGGPVGELFF. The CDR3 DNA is TGCGCCAGCAGCCTCCTTGGGGCGGGAGGGCCCGTCGGGGAGCTGTTTTTT.

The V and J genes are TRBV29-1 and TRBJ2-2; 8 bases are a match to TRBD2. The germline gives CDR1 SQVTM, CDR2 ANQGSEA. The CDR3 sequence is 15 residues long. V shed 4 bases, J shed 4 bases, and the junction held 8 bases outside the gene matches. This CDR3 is CSVGKAGDLTGELFF. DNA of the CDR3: TGCAGCGTTGGAAAAGCGGGGGACCTCACCGGGGAGCTGTTTTTT.

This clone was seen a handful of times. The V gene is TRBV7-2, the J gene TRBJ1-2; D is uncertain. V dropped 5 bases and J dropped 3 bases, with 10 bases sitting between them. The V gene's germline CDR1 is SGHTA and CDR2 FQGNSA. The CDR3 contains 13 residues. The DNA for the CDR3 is TGTGCCAGCAGCGGGCAGAGTTACTATGGCTACACCTTC. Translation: CASSGQSYYGYTF.

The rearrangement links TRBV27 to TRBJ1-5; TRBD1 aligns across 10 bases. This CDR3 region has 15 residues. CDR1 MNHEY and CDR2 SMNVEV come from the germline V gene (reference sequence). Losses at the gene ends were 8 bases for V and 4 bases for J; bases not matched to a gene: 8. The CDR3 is CASRPGTGANQPQHF. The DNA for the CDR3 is TGTGCCAGCCGACCGGGGACAGGGGCAAATCAGCCCCAGCATTTT.

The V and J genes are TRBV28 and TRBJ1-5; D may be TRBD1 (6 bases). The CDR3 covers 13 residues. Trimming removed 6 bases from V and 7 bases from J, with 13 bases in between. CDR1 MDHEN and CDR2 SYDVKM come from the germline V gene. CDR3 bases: TGTGCCAGCAGGTGGGGGGGGCCACAGCCCCAGCATTTT. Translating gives CASRWGGPQPQHF.

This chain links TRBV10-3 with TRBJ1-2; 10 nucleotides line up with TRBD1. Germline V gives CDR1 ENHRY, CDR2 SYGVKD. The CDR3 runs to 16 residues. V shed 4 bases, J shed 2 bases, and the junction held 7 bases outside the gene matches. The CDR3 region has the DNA TGTGCCATCAGTGCCCTGGGGACAGGGGAGAACTATGGCTACACCTTC. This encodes CAISALGTGENYGYTF.

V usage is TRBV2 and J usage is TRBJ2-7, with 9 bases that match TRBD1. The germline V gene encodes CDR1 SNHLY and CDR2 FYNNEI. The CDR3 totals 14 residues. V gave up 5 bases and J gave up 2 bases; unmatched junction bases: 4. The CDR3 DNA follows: TGTGCCAGCAGTCCGGACAGGGGTACCTACGAGCAGTACTTC. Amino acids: CASSPDRGTYEQYF. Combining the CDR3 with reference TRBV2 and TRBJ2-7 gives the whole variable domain EPEVTQTPSHQVTQMGQEVILRCVPISNHLYFYWYRQILGQKVEFLVSFYNNEISEKSEIFDDQFSVERPDGSNFTLKIRSTKLEDSAMYFCASSPDRGTYEQYFGPGTRLTVT.

CDR3 nucleotides: TGTGCCAGCAGTTCTAGCGCGTACACCGGGGAGCTGTTTTTT. Protein sequence: CASSSSAYTGELFF. This chain links TRBV7-2 with TRBJ2-2; D possibly corresponds to TRBD2 (6 bases). Germline CDR1 is SGHTA and CDR2 is FQGNSA. The CDR3 spans 14 residues. Trimming stripped 6 bases from V and 3 bases from J, with 11 bases between.

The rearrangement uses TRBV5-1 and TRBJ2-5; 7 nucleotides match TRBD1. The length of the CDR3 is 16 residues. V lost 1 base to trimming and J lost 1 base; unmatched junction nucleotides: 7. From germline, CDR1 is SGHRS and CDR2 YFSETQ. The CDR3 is CASSLRPGQTQETQYF. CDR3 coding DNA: TGCGCCAGCAGCTTGCGTCCGGGACAGACCCAAGAGACCCAGTACTTC. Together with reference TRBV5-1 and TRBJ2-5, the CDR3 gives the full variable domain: KAGVTQTPRYLIKTRGQQVTLSCSPISGHRSVSWYQQTPGQGLQFLFEYFSETQRNKGNFPGRFSGRQFSNSRSEMNVSTLELGDSALYLCASSLRPGQTQETQYFGPGTRLLVL.

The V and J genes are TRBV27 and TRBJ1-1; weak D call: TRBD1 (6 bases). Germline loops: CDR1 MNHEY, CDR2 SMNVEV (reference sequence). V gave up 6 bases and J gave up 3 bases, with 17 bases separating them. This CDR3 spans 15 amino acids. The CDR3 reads CASSRVGAPDTEAFF. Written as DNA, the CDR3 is TGTGCCAGCAGCAGAGTGGGGGCGCCTGACACTGAAGCTTTCTTT.

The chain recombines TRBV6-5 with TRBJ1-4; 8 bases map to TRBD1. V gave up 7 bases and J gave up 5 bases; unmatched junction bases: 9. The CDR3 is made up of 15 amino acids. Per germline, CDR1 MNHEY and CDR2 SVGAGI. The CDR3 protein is CASKQGRQGNEKLFF. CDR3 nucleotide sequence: TGTGCCAGCAAACAGGGGAGACAGGGGAATGAAAAACTGTTTTTT.

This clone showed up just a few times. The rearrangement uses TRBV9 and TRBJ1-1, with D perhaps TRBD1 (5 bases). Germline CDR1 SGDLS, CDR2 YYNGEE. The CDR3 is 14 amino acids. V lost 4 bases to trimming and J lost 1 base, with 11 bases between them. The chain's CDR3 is CASSPGQGNTEAFF. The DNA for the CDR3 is TGTGCCAGCAGCCCCGGGCAGGGGAACACTGAAGCTTTCTTT. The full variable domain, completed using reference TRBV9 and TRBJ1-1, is DSGVTQTPKHLITATGQRVTLRCSPRSGDLSVYWYQQSLDQGLQFLIQYYNGEERAKGNILERFSAQQFPDLHSELNLSSLELGDSALYFCASSPGQGNTEAFFGQGTRLTVV.

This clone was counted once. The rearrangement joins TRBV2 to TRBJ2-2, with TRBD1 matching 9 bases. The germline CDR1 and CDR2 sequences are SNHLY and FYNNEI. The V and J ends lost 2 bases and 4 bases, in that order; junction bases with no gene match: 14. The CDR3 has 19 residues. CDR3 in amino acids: CASSERVAGQGQSTGELFF. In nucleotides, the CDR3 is TGTGCCAGCAGTGAACGGGTTGCGGGACAGGGACAAAGCACCGGGGAGCTGTTTTTT.

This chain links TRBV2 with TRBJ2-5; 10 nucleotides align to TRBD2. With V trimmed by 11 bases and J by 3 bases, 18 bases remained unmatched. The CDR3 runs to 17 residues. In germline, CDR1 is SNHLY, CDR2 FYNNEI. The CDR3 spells CAAPFKTALAGKETQYF. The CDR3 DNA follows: TGTGCCGCCCCTTTTAAGACTGCACTAGCGGGGAAAGAGACCCAGTACTTC.

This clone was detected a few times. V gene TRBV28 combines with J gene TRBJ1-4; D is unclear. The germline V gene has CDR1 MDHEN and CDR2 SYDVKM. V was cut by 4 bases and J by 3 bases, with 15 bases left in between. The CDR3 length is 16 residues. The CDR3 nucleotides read TGTGCCAGCAGTTCCCTCGGTGCTGCGGCTAATGAAAAACTGTTTTTT. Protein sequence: CASSSLGAAANEKLFF.

CDR3 sequence (DNA): TGCGCCAGCAGCTTGGCCCCCTCCCTGAACACTGAAGCTTTCTTT. This codes for CASSLAPSLNTEAFF. The chain couples TRBV5-1 to TRBJ1-1, with unresolved D. The CDR3 has 15 residues. CDR1 and CDR2 (germline): SGHRS, YFSETQ. V was clipped by 0 bases and J by 0 bases, with 9 bases between them.

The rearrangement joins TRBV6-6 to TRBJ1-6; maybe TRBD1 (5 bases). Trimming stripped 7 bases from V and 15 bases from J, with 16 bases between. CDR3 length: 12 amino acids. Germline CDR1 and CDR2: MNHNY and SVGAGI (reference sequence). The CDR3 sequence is CASTRGAPVLHF. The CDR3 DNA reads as TGTGCCAGCACCCGCGGGGCCCCCGTCCTCCACTTT.